This TCR beta chain was observed in a study of T cells after yellow fever vaccination. In TCRdb, the 5' RACE reads were re-called with MiXCR into one record per CDR3 protein. The table has 250,000 to 300,000 distinct CDR3 sequences, approximately 8% seen once. Trimming stripped 5 bases from V and 0 bases from J, with 10 bases between. Looked up from germline, CDR1 is SGHTA and CDR2 is FQGNSA. The CDR3 is made up of 14 amino acids. This clonotype originated in a man between 18 and 35 years old who received the YFV17D yellow fever vaccine. The rearrangement joins TRBV7-2 to TRBJ1-2, with D unresolved. The source material was CD4+ T cells sorted from PBMCs, sampled 5 days after the yellow fever booster vaccination. The CDR3 region is CASSTGWANYGYTF. The CDR3 bases are TGTGCCAGCAGCACCGGGTGGGCTAACTATGGCTACACCTTC. The complete variable domain, with remaining parts taken from reference TRBV7-2 and TRBJ1-2, reads GAGVSQSPSNKVTEKGKDVELRCDPISGHTALYWYRQSLGQGLEFLIYFQGNSAPDKSGLPSDRFSAERTGGSVSTLTIQRTQQEDSAVYLCASSTGWANYGYTFGSGTRLTVV.